The 20 T cell receptor beta chains below all came from one sample that was sequenced in a study of T cell responses to AZD1222 COVID-19 vaccine. Some clones are missing from TCRdb's copy, which holds only in-frame ones; the method was immunoSEQ multiplex PCR. The sample shows approximately 180,000 clones, 88% of them seen only once. The input for sequencing was peripheral blood, taken 28 days after the second AZD1222 dose. Receptors were obtained from an adult who received the AZD1222 COVID-19 vaccine.

J is TRBJ2-3 and V is TRBV5-1, with D perhaps given as TRBD1 or TRBD2 (5 bases each). This CDR3 contains 14 residues. V lost 4 bases and J lost 5, with 14 bases in between. CDR1 and CDR2 (germline): SGHRS, YFSETQ. CDR3 bases: TGCGCCAGCAGCACCGGGACCGTGGGAGATACGCAGTATTTT. The encoded protein is CASSTGTVGDTQYF.

The chain couples TRBV30 to TRBJ2-3; D unclear. Germline V gene sequence: CDR1 GTSNPN, CDR2 SVGIG (reference sequence). This CDR3 region has 11 residues. V lost 4 bases to trimming and J lost 6 bases, with 8 bases between them. CDR3 loop: CAWTAGDTQYF. CDR3 DNA sequence: TGTGCCTGGACGGCCGGGGATACGCAGTATTTT.

V usage is TRBV7-8 and J usage is TRBJ1-2, with 9 nucleotides matching TRBD1. Looked up from germline, CDR1 is SGHVS and CDR2 is FQNEAQ. This CDR3 spans 14 amino acids. V lost 2 bases and J lost 3; bases outside the gene matches: 1. CDR3 residues: CASSLRDRDYGYTF. CDR3 in DNA: TGTGCCAGCAGCTTACGGGACAGGGACTATGGCTACACCTTC.

This chain uses TRBV28 with TRBJ2-7; 11 nucleotides match TRBD1. The CDR3 extends over 15 amino acids. CDR1 is MDHEN and CDR2 is SYDVKM in the germline V gene. Germline trimming cut 7 bases from V and 3 bases from J; bases unmatched to any gene: 8. CDR3 in amino acids: CASTPTGTGGYEQYF. DNA of the CDR3: TGTGCCAGCACCCCTACCGGGACAGGGGGCTACGAGCAGTACTTC.

The rearrangement uses TRBV20-1 and TRBJ2-1, with a tentative D call TRBD1 (6 bases). The V gene lost 7 bases and the J gene lost 7 bases, with 11 bases spanning the gap. This CDR3 is 11 amino acids long. CDR1 is DFQATT, CDR2 SNEGSKA, per germline (reference sequence). CDR3 sequence: CSGQGWNEQFF. CDR3 DNA: TGCAGTGGGCAGGGGTGGAATGAGCAGTTCTTC.

Remarks on this clone: In the same sample, other DNA sequences code for this CDR3. CDR3 sequence reads: CASSLLLRPQHF. DNA of the CDR3: TGTGCCAGCAGTTTACTGTTGCGGCCCCAGCATTTT. The J gene is TRBJ1-5, the V gene TRBV28, with D unresolved. The V gene's germline CDR1 is MDHEN and CDR2 SYDVKM. The V end lost 2 bases, the J end lost 9 bases, and 8 bases lay between the germline ends. The CDR3 spans 12 residues. Supplemented by reference TRBV28 and TRBJ1-5, the full variable domain reads DVKVTQSSRYLVKRTGEKVFLECVQDMDHENMFWYRQDPGLGLRLIYFSYDVKMKEKGDIPEGYSVSREKKERFSLILESASTNQTSMYLCASSLLLRPQHFGDGTRLSIL.

The J gene is TRBJ2-7, the V gene TRBV6-5, with D possibly matching TRBD2 (5 bases). The V end was cut by 10 bases, the J end by 3 bases, with 10 bases between. CDR3 length: 11 residues. The V gene's germline CDR1 is MNHEY and CDR2 SVGAGI. CDR3 in DNA: TGTGCCATTAGGGAGAACTACGAGCAGTACTTC. It codes for CAIRENYEQYF.

This chain connects TRBV28 to TRBJ2-5; 7 nucleotides agree with TRBD2. Germline V gene lookup returns CDR1 MDHEN and CDR2 SYDVKM. The V segment lost 3 bases and the J segment 4 bases; nucleotides outside the gene matches: 5. The CDR3 sequence is 14 residues long. The CDR3 DNA is TGTGCCAGCAGTTTTGGGGCGGGAGTAGAGACCCAGTACTTC. It specifies CASSFGAGVETQYF.

The chain has TRBV7-9 and TRBJ2-3; no reliable D call. The CDR3 is 16 amino acids. Between the trimmed V and J ends, which lost 3 bases and 1 base, there was a span of 14 bases. Germline V lookup: CDR1 SEHNR, CDR2 FQNEAQ (reference sequence). The CDR3, as DNA: TGTGCCAGCAGCTTCCAGGTGGGGTTAGGCACAGATACGCAGTATTTT. Residues: CASSFQVGLGTDTQYF. The whole variable domain, filled in from reference TRBV7-9 and TRBJ2-3, reads DTGVSQNPRHKITKRGQNVTFRCDPISEHNRLYWYRQTLGQGPEFLTYFQNEAQLEKSRLLSDRFSAERPKGSFSTLEIQRTEQGDSAMYLCASSFQVGLGTDTQYFGPGTRLTVL.

V usage is TRBV6-5 and J usage is TRBJ1-1, with a weak D call TRBD1 (6 bases). The V end was cut by 8 bases, the J end by 1 base, with 8 bases between. Germline V lookup: CDR1 MNHEY, CDR2 SVGAGI. The CDR3 consists of 12 residues. In DNA form, the CDR3 reads TGTGCCAGCTCAGGGGAGAACACTGAAGCTTTCTTT. Amino acid sequence: CASSGENTEAFF.

This chain links TRBV5-6 with TRBJ2-2; 8 nucleotides agree with TRBD2. Germline V gene data show CDR1 as SGHDT and CDR2 as YYEEEE. The CDR3 covers 14 residues. The V gene end was trimmed by 1 base and the J gene end by 7 bases; junction bases not matched to a gene: 3. CDR3 in amino acids: CASSLNRGGGELFF. The CDR3 coding sequence is TGTGCCAGCAGCTTGAACCGGGGGGGCGGGGAGCTGTTTTTT.

This clone was picked up one time. V is TRBV6-2 or TRBV6-3 and J is TRBJ1-1, with D maybe TRBD1 (5 bases). The CDR3 runs 15 residues. The V gene lost 0 bases and the J gene lost 5 bases, with 13 bases spanning the gap. Germline lookup yields CDR1 MNHEY and CDR2 SVGEGT. Here the CDR3 reads CASSYSIQDKTEAFF. CDR3 DNA sequence: TGTGCCAGCAGTTACTCGATACAGGATAAAACTGAAGCTTTCTTT.

The V gene is TRBV19, the J gene TRBJ2-7; D is perhaps TRBD1 or TRBD2 (5 bases each). V lost 5 bases and J lost 6, with 17 bases in between. Germline V gene data show CDR1 as LNHDA and CDR2 as SQIVND (reference sequence). The CDR3 covers 14 residues. The CDR3 loop is CASSSTRGTAEQYF. The CDR3 region has the DNA TGTGCCAGTAGTTCCACTCGAGGGACGGCCGAGCAGTACTTC.

The chain links TRBV4-2 to TRBJ2-1, with D perhaps matching TRBD2 (5 bases). The CDR3 spans 15 residues. Germline V CDR1 and CDR2: LGHNA, YNFKEQ. V lost 0 bases, J lost 12 bases, and 18 bases lay in between. CDR3 sequence (DNA): TGTGCCAGCAGCCAAGACGGCGGACTTCTCTGGGGGCAGTTCTTC. It is translated as CASSQDGGLLWGQFF.

This clone was seen a few times. This chain joins TRBV5-5 and TRBJ1-3, with 7 bases aligning to TRBD1. The trim removed 1 base at V and 6 bases at J, leaving 7 bases unmatched. This CDR3 is 15 amino acids long. Germline V CDR1 and CDR2: SGHKS, YYEKEE (reference sequence). The CDR3 sequence: CASSLLRDSVNTIYF. CDR3 sequence (DNA): TGTGCCAGCAGCTTGCTACGGGACAGCGTAAACACCATATATTTT.

J is TRBJ1-2 and V is TRBV9, with no clear D. V was trimmed by 4 bases and J by 5 bases, leaving 18 bases between them. Germline V gene lookup returns CDR1 SGDLS and CDR2 YYNGEE. The CDR3 covers 15 residues. The CDR3 DNA is TGTGCCAGCAGCCCTAGTACGGGTGTTGGGTATGGCTACACCTTC. It specifies CASSPSTGVGYGYTF.

This clone was counted a single time. This chain uses TRBV4-3 with TRBJ2-5, with TRBD2 identical over 14 bases. Trimming removed 4 bases from V and 5 bases from J; junction bases left unmatched: 6. Germline values: CDR1 LGHNA, CDR2 YSLEER. The CDR3 loop spans 16 amino acids. The CDR3 DNA reads as TGCGCCAGCAGCCCGGGACTAGCGGGAGTTGAGGAGACCCAGTACTTC. This gives the protein CASSPGLAGVEETQYF.

As DNA, the CDR3 is TGTGCCAGCAGCCTACGGACAGGGCCGCAAGAGACCCAGTACTTC. Encoded protein: CASSLRTGPQETQYF. V and J are TRBV7-9 and TRBJ2-5, with TRBD1 matching over 8 bases. J was trimmed by 2 bases and V by 5 bases; bases with no gene match: 7. Looked up from germline, CDR1 is SEHNR and CDR2 is FQNEAQ (reference sequence). CDR3 size: 15 residues.

This clone was observed a single time. The J gene is TRBJ1-1, the V gene TRBV5-5; D unresolved. Germline loops: CDR1 SGHKS, CDR2 YYEKEE (reference sequence). With 0 bases removed from V and 4 bases from J, the gap between germline ends came to 7 bases. This CDR3 comprises 13 residues. The CDR3, as DNA: TGTGCCAGCAGCTTGGATAGGGTCACTGAAGCTTTCTTT. As protein: CASSLDRVTEAFF.

This clone was seen just once. The CDR3 is CASSVDRVTEAFF. CDR3 coding DNA: TGTGCCAGCAGCGTAGACAGGGTAACTGAAGCTTTCTTT. The chain employs TRBV9 and TRBJ1-1, with D tentatively TRBD1 (6 bases). V dropped 0 bases and J dropped 5 bases, with 8 bases sitting between them. CDR1 is SGDLS and CDR2 is YYNGEE in the germline V gene. This CDR3 contains 13 residues.